This T cell receptor beta chain was observed in a study of shared clonotypes between healthy human individuals. The V and J ends lost 10 bases and 9 bases, in that order; junction bases with no gene match: 10. CDR3 length equals 12 residues. The V gene's germline CDR1 is MNHEY and CDR2 SMNVEV (reference sequence). Study outcomes and limitations: Only blood was sampled, and tissue TCR repertoires likely differ from blood ones.

Deep was the level used in running the assay. Per sorted-subset replicate PCR, input was approximately 0.2 ug DNA, representing roughly 30,000 T cell genomes. Measured with immunoSEQ multiplex PCR; TCRdb has only the in-frame clones, and not every one. The table includes approximately 1.4 million clones, 95% to 99% detected once. Note on this clone: Its antigen is still unknown.

The sequenced sample consisted of naive CD4+ T cells sorted from blood. The subset is: CD45RA+ positively selected. This TCR was sampled from a man younger than 40 in good health. V usage is TRBV27 and J usage is TRBJ2-7; 9 bases map to TRBD1. CDR3 protein: CATLAGQGVQYF. The CDR3 nucleotides are TGTGCCACCCTCGCGGGACAGGGTGTGCAGTACTTC.